The present T cell receptor (beta chain) was sequenced within a study of cytomegalovirus exposure and HLA in healthy donors. Study-level background: A prior study identified 117 million unique TCR beta sequences from about 179 million T cells.

The PCR contained 60 Vbeta and 13 Jbeta primers. The table came from immunoSEQ multiplex PCR; TCRdb's copy has only in-frame clones and leaves some out. This repertoire shows 130,000 or so clones, approximately 84% found once; its top ten account for approximately 2%. Study-level points and caveats: In a later analysis, several top co-occurrence clusters appeared linked to parvovirus B19, influenza, CMV and Epstein-Barr virus. In an earlier analysis, about 87% or about 30%: the productive usage of most TCR beta V segments.

CDR3 length: 16 amino acids. The V gene's germline CDR1 is SGHVS and CDR2 FNYEAQ. V was clipped by 5 bases and J by 0 bases; unmatched bases: 6. About this clone: Its target is unknown.

Sequences were obtained from PBMCs. This rearrangement joins TRBV7-6 to TRBJ1-3; TRBD1 agrees at 8 bases. This TCR came from a woman between 40 and 55 years old in good health and CMV-seronegative. CDR3 sequence: CASSTSTGGSGNTIYF. The CDR3 DNA reads as TGTGCCAGCAGCACCTCCACAGGGGGCTCTGGAAACACCATATATTTT.